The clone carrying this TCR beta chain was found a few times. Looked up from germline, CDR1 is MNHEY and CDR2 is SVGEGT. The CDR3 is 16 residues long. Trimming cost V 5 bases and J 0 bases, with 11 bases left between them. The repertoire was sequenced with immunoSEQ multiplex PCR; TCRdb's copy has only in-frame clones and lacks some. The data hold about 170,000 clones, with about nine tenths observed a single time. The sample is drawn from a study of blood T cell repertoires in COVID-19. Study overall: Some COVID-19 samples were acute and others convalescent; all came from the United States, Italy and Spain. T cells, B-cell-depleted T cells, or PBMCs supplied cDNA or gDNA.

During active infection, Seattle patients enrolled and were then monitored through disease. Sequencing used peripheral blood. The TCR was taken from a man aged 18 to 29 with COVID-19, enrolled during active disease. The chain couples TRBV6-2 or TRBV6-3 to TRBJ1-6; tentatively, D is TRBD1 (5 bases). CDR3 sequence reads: CASSTTGSSYNSPLHF. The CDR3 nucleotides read TGTGCCAGCAGTACTACAGGAAGCTCCTATAATTCACCCCTCCACTTT.